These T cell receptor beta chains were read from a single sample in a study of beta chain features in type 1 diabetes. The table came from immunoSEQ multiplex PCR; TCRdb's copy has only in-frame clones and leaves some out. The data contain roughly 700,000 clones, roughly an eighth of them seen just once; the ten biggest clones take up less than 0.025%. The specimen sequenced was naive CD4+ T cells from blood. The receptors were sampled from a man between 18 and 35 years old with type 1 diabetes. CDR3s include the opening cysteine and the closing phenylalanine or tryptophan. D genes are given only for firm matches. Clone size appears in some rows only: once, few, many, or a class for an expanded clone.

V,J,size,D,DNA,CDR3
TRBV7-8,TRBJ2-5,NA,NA,TGTGCCAGCAGCTTCGGAGAGACCCAGTACTTC,CASSFGETQYF
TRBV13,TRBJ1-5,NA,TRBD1,TGTGCCAGCAGCTTAGAAGGCAGGGGGCCTTATAGCAATCAGCCCCAGCATTTT,CASSLEGRGPYSNQPQHF
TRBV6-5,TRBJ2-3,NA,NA,TGTGCCAGCAAGCCGGGAACAGGGAACTCAAATACGCAGTATTTT,CASKPGTGNSNTQYF
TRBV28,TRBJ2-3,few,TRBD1,TGTGCCAGCAGTTTCGGGGGACAGGGCACAGATACGCAGTATTTT,CASSFGGQGTDTQYF
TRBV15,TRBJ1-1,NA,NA,TGTGCCACCAGCAGAGTACTGAACACTGAAGCTTTCTTT,CATSRVLNTEAFF
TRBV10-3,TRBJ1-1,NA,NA,TGTGCCACAAGCCCAACAGGTAACACTGAAGCTTTCTTT,CATSPTGNTEAFF
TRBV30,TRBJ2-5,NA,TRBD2,TGTGCCTGGCAGCCCGGGGCTAGCGGACAAGAGACCCAGTACTTC,CAWQPGASGQETQYF
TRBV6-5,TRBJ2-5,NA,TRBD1,TGTGCCAGCAGTCGCGCTAGGGGGCACGAGACCCAGTACTTC,CASSRARGHETQYF
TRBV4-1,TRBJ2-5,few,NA,TGCGCCAGCAGCCAAGACGGGCGGGTGGGGGAGACCCAGTACTTC,CASSQDGRVGETQYF
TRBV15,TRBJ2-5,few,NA,TGTGCCACCAGCCCGGCTGTGGAGACCCAGTACTTC,CATSPAVETQYF
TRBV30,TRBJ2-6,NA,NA,TGTGCCTGGAGTTCCCAGGGATCTGGGGCCAACGTCCTGACTTTC,CAWSSQGSGANVLTF
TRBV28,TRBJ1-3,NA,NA,TGTGCCAGCAGTTTATTCGGCCAGCTATTCTCTGGAAACACCATATATTTT,CASSLFGQLFSGNTIYF
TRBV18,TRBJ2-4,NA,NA,TGTGCCAGCTCACCAGGTCTAGCCAAAAACATTCAGTACTTC,CASSPGLAKNIQYF
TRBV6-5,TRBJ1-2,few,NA,TGTGCCAGCAGTTACCAGATCGGACAGCCTGGCTACACCTTC,CASSYQIGQPGYTF
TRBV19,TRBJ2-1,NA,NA,TGTGCCAGTAACGACGGGGGTTGGGAGCAGTTCTTC,CASNDGGWEQFF
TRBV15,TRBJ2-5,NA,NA,TGTGCCACCAGCAGGGACAGCACCCAAGAGACCCAGTACTTC,CATSRDSTQETQYF
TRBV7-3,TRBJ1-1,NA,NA,TGTGCCAGCAGCCCCGCCGGCCTGAACACTGAAGCTTTCTTT,CASSPAGLNTEAFF
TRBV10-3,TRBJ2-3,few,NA,TGTGCCATCAGAGAAACTAGCACAGATACGCAGTATTTT,CAIRETSTDTQYF
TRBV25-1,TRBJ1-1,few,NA,TGTGCCAGCAGGGAGGACACTGAAGCTTTCTTT,CASREDTEAFF
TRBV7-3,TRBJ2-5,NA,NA,TGTGCCAGCACCAATCCTGGAGAGACCCAGTACTTC,CASTNPGETQYF